This T cell receptor beta chain derives from a study of neurological immune-mediated disorders. Study-wide results and limits: Phylogenetic grouping assigned the repertoires of 18 of 34 multiple sclerosis patients to one related-CDR3 cluster, which constitutes a possible signature. CDR3 amino acid sequences of expanded clones were not shared across subjects, a result suggesting private repertoires in all groups.

As for the cDNA, it was generated by 5'RACE with 10-nucleotide random UMIs. TCRdb re-analysed the 5' RACE reads in MiXCR, keeping a single row per CDR3 protein. Of more than 45,000 distinct CDR3 sequences in the sample, 2% to 3% were seen once. The CDR3 length is 13 residues. Trimming removed 1 base from V and 5 bases from J, with 7 bases in between. In germline, CDR1 is SGHTA, CDR2 FQGTGA. 2 million PBMCs stored at -80 C were the source of the unsorted libraries. This clonotype has just a few counts. The antigen remains undetermined. J is TRBJ2-3 and V is TRBV7-3, with D possibly matching TRBD2 (5 bases). Sequenced: PBMCs. The sequence came from a man aged 50 or older with multiple sclerosis. CDR3 bases: TGTGCCAGCAGCTTAATGGCGGGAGATACGCAGTATTTT. It codes for CASSLMAGDTQYF.